A selection of T cell receptor beta chains follows, all from one sample in a study of identifying expanded T cells in peripheral blood. Method: immunoSEQ multiplex PCR; TCRdb's copy keeps in-frame clones and lacks some. The sample shows some 130,000 clones, approximately 86% of them seen only once. Sequencing was done on a sample of blood. The receptors were sampled from a person aged 18 to 69 in good health. Both conserved end residues are part of each CDR3. The D gene is left open where the match is weak. Where a row states a size, it is once, few, many or the class of an expanded clone; other rows omit it.

d_gene	v_gene	j_gene	abundance	CDR3aa	CDR3nt
TRBD2	TRBV7-2	TRBJ2-2	.	CASSLPSGGAFGELFF	TGTGCCAGCAGCCTGCCTAGCGGGGGGGCCTTCGGGGAGCTGTTTTTT
TRBD1	TRBV30	TRBJ1-4	once	CAWKGTGHEKLFF	TGTGCCTGGAAGGGGACAGGACATGAAAAACTGTTTTTT
.	TRBV29-1	TRBJ2-1	.	CSVVMDEQFF	TGCAGCGTCGTCATGGATGAGCAGTTCTTC
.	TRBV6-6	TRBJ2-7	.	CASSLLSPGEQYF	TGTGCCAGCAGTTTGCTCTCCCCGGGCGAGCAGTACTTC
.	TRBV28	TRBJ1-2	.	CASSSGAYGYTF	TGTGCCAGCAGTTCAGGAGCCTATGGCTACACCTTC
.	TRBV6-7	TRBJ1-2	.	CASSYRPRTCGYGYTF	TGTGCCAGCAGTTACCGCCCCCGTACGTGTGGCTATGGCTACACCTTC
TRBD1	TRBV5-1	TRBJ1-1	.	CASSLTLRDRGLRTEAFF	TGCGCCAGCAGCTTGACACTCCGGGACAGGGGGCTTAGGACTGAAGCTTTCTTT
TRBD2	TRBV5-1	TRBJ2-7	.	CASSPGAGEGEQYF	TGCGCCAGCTCCCCCGGGGCCGGGGAGGGCGAGCAGTACTTC
TRBD1	TRBV23-1	TRBJ2-7	once	CASTLLLRDRSSYEQYF	TGCGCCAGCACCCTACTACTCCGGGACAGAAGCTCCTACGAGCAGTACTTC
.	TRBV7-9	TRBJ2-1	.	CASSLAQLDEQFF	TGTGCCAGCAGCTTAGCTCAGCTAGATGAGCAGTTCTTC
.	TRBV28	TRBJ2-1	.	CASSFSGAGGGGRPYNEQFF	TGTGCCAGCAGTTTTTCGGGGGCAGGGGGCGGCGGGAGACCCTACAATGAGCAGTTCTTC
.	TRBV5-1	TRBJ2-6	.	CASSLTPGANVLTF	TGCGCCAGCAGCTTAACACCCGGGGCCAACGTCCTGACTTTC
TRBD1	TRBV6-6	TRBJ1-1	.	CASRQGQLNTEAFF	TGTGCCAGCAGACAGGGACAGCTGAACACTGAAGCTTTCTTT
TRBD1	TRBV5-1	TRBJ2-2	.	CASAQDRGGIGELFF	TGCGCCAGCGCTCAAGACAGGGGAGGTATCGGGGAGCTGTTTTTT
.	TRBV28	TRBJ1-3	.	CASTLGYVGNTIYF	TGTGCCAGCACCCTAGGGTATGTCGGAAACACCATATATTTT
TRBD2	TRBV5-1	TRBJ2-1	.	CASSSGTSGGYNEQFF	TGCGCCAGCAGCTCAGGGACTAGCGGGGGTTACAATGAGCAGTTCTTC
.	TRBV4-3	TRBJ2-3	.	CASSQGVSTDTQYF	TGCGCCAGCAGCCAAGGGGTGAGCACAGATACGCAGTATTTT
.	TRBV29-1	TRBJ2-7	.	CSVKGGGGFLSYEQYF	TGCAGCGTTAAGGGTGGAGGGGGCTTCCTCTCCTACGAGCAGTACTTC
.	TRBV7-3	TRBJ2-3	.	CASSGRGYIGDTQYF	TGTGCCAGCAGCGGAAGGGGATACATTGGGGATACGCAGTATTTT
.	TRBV27	TRBJ1-1	.	CASRFRPGGNTEAFF	TGTGCCAGCAGGTTCAGGCCGGGGGGGAACACTGAAGCTTTCTTT
TRBD2	TRBV5-4	TRBJ2-2	.	CASSLTLTSDHTGELFF	TGTGCCAGCAGCCTCACTCTTACTAGCGACCACACCGGGGAGCTGTTTTTT
.	TRBV29-1	TRBJ2-5	few	CSVEITGRETQYF	TGCAGCGTTGAAATCACAGGGAGGGAGACCCAGTACTTC
TRBD2	TRBV6-5	TRBJ2-1	once	CASSPTSGRLNEQFF	TGTGCCAGCAGCCCGACTAGCGGGAGACTTAATGAGCAGTTCTTC
TRBD2	TRBV5-1	TRBJ2-5	.	CASSLGASGMSWETQYF	TGCGCCAGCAGCTTGGGGGCTAGCGGGATGTCTTGGGAGACCCAGTACTTC
.	TRBV21-1	TRBJ2-7	.	CASSKLDESSYEQYF	TGTGCCAGCAGCAAACTAGACGAGAGCTCCTACGAGCAGTACTTC
.	TRBV11-2	TRBJ2-5	once	CASSGDGTPGGTQYF	TGTGCCAGCAGCGGGGATGGGACCCCAGGAGGGACCCAGTACTTC
.	TRBV5-4	TRBJ1-2	.	CASSSRQADGYTF	TGTGCCAGCAGCTCCCGACAGGCGGATGGCTACACCTTC
TRBD2	TRBV19	TRBJ2-1	.	CASNPGLGVISYNEQFF	TGTGCCAGCAATCCGGGACTAGGGGTCATTTCCTACAATGAGCAGTTCTTC
TRBD2	TRBV11-2	TRBJ2-7	few	CASSQYGGGAYEQYF	TGTGCCAGCAGCCAATACGGCGGGGGGGCCTACGAGCAGTACTTC
.	TRBV7-2	TRBJ2-5	.	CASSLIRETQYF	TGTGCCAGCAGCTTAATTAGGGAGACCCAGTACTTC
.	TRBV21-1	TRBJ1-4	once	CASSKVSGTGEWKTNEKLFF	TGTGCCAGCAGCAAAGTGTCGGGGACAGGGGAATGGAAAACTAATGAAAAACTGTTTTTT
.	TRBV5-1	TRBJ1-1	.	CASSNQGNTEAFF	TGCGCCAGCAGCAATCAGGGTAACACTGAAGCTTTCTTT
TRBD2	TRBV7-3	TRBJ2-1	.	CASSATSGRDNEQFF	TGTGCCAGCAGCGCGACTAGCGGGAGGGACAATGAGCAGTTCTTC
TRBD2	TRBV7-2	TRBJ2-5	.	CASSPLGAGGPEGTQYF	TGTGCCAGCAGCCCCCTAGGCGCGGGAGGCCCCGAAGGGACCCAGTACTTC
TRBD2	TRBV4-3	TRBJ2-7	once	CASSQDRTSGLYEQYF	TGCGCCAGCAGCCAAGATAGAACTAGCGGGCTCTACGAGCAGTACTTC
TRBD1	TRBV18	TRBJ1-2	few	CASSRTGDYGYTF	TGTGCCAGCTCTCGGACAGGGGACTATGGCTACACCTTC
.	TRBV28	TRBJ1-5	.	CASSLGGTGNQPQHF	TGTGCCAGCAGTTTAGGGGGGACGGGCAATCAGCCCCAGCATTTT
.	TRBV9	TRBJ1-1	.	CASSSSIPPNTEAFF	TGTGCCAGCAGCTCCTCGATACCTCCGAACACTGAAGCTTTCTTT
TRBD2	TRBV29-1	TRBJ2-3	.	CSIERGPTDTQYF	TGCAGCATCGAGCGGGGCCCCACAGATACGCAGTATTTT
.	TRBV28	TRBJ1-5	.	CASSSTSTGNQPQHF	TGTGCCAGCAGTTCCACCTCGACGGGCAATCAGCCCCAGCATTTT
.	TRBV5-1	TRBJ1-5	.	CASSLSGQGKGQPQHF	TGCGCCAGCAGCTTATCGGGCCAGGGAAAGGGTCAGCCCCAGCATTTT
.	TRBV5-6	TRBJ2-5	.	CASSLVGTSEETQYF	TGTGCCAGCAGCTTGGTAGGGACATCAGAGGAGACCCAGTACTTC
.	TRBV9	TRBJ2-7	once	CASSVATGYEQYF	TGTGCCAGCAGCGTAGCTACAGGATACGAGCAGTACTTC
TRBD2	TRBV14	TRBJ2-1	.	CASSQESRTRWADNEQFF	TGTGCCAGCAGCCAAGAGTCCCGGACTAGGTGGGCCGACAATGAGCAGTTCTTC
.	TRBV7-3	TRBJ1-6	.	CASSLLMASPLHF	TGTGCCAGCAGCCTACTCATGGCTTCACCCCTCCACTTT
.	TRBV7-8	TRBJ1-5	.	CASSLVPAQPQHF	TGTGCCAGCAGCTTAGTACCGGCGCAGCCCCAGCATTTT
.	TRBV5-1	TRBJ2-2	.	CASSSGSMNTGELFF	TGCGCCAGCAGCTCAGGGTCAATGAACACCGGGGAGCTGTTTTTT
.	TRBV7-2	TRBJ2-6	.	CASSLSPGANVLTF	TGTGCCAGCAGCTTATCCCCTGGGGCCAACGTCCTGACTTTC
.	TRBV19	TRBJ2-1	.	CASRLNNEQFF	TGTGCCAGTAGACTTAACAATGAGCAGTTCTTC